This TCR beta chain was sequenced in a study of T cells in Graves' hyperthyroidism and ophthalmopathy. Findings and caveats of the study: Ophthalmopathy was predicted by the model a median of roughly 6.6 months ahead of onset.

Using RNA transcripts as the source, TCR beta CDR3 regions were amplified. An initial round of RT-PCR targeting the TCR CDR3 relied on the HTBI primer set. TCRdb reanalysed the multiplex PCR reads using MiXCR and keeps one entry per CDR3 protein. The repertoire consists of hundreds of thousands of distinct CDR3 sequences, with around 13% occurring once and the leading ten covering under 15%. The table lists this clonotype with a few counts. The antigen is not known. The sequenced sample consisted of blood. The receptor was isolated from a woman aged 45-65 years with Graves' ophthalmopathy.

The CDR3 spells CASSYPSGSSYNEQFF. The CDR3 DNA sequence: TGTGCCAGCAGTTACCCTAGCGGGAGTTCCTACAATGAGCAGTTCTTC. The chain employs TRBV6-5 and TRBJ2-1, with 10 bases identical to TRBD2. V was clipped by 2 bases and J by 1 base; unmatched bases: 2. This CDR3 has 16 amino acids. In germline, CDR1 is MNHEY, CDR2 SVGAGI.